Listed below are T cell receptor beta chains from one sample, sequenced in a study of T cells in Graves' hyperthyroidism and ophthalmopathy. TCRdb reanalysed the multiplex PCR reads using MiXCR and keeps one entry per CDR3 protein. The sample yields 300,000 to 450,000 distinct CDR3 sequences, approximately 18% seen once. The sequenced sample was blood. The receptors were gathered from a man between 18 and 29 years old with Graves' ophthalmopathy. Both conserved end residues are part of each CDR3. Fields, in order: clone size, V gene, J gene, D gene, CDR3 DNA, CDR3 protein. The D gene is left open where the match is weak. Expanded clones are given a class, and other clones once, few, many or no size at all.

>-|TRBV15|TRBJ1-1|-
TGTGCCACCAGCAGAGAACGTGGGTACACTGAAGCTTTCTTT
CATSRERGYTEAFF
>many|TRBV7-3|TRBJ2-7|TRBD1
TGTGCCAGCAGCGCCGGGACAGAGAGGTCCGTGCAGTACTTC
CASSAGTERSVQYF
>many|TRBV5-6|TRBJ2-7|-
TGTGCCAGCAGCCTTTATACCTACGAGCAGTACTTC
CASSLYTYEQYF
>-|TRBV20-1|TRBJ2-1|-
TGCAGTGCTAGCGGGCGCAACTCCTACAATGAGCAGTTCTTC
CSASGRNSYNEQFF
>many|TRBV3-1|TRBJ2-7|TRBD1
TGTGCCAGCAGCCAAGTAGCTGGGACAGGTGCCGAGCAGTACTTC
CASSQVAGTGAEQYF
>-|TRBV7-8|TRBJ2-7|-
TGTGCCAGCACCCCGGGACGAGTCTCCTACGAGCAGTACTTC
CASTPGRVSYEQYF
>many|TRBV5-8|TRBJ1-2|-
TGTGCCAGCAGCTTAGGACGCAGACCCTATGGCTACACCTTC
CASSLGRRPYGYTF
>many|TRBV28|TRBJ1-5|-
TGTGCCAGCAGCCAACGGGGGAAAGGCAATCAGCCCCAGCATTTT
CASSQRGKGNQPQHF
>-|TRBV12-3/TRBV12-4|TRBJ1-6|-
TGTGCCAGCAGTTACGGGGGAGGGAATTCACCCCTCCACTTT
CASSYGGGNSPLHF
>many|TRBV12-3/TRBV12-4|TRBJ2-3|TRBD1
TGTGCCAGCAGTACGTTCTCCGGGACAGAGAACCAGGGTACGCAGTATTTT
CASSTFSGTENQGTQYF
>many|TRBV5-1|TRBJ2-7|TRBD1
TGCGCCAGCAGCTTGACAGGGGGACCCTACGAGCAGTACTTC
CASSLTGGPYEQYF
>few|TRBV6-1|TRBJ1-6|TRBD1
TGTGCCAGCAGTGAAATCCGGGACAGAATTTCACCCCTCCACTTT
CASSEIRDRISPLHF
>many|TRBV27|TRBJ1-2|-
TGTGCCAGCAGTTTAAATCTTAACTATGGCTACACCTTC
CASSLNLNYGYTF
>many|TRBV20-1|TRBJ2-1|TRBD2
TGCAGTGAGGCGGGGGATTACAATGAGCAGTTCTTC
CSEAGDYNEQFF
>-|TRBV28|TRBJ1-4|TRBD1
TGTTCAGCCGGGGGATTAACAGGGGCGAGGGCTAATGAAAAACTGTTTTTT
CSAGGLTGARANEKLFF
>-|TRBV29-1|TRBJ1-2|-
TGCAGCGTTCAGGACATAAGGGAGTATGGCTACACCTTC
CSVQDIREYGYTF
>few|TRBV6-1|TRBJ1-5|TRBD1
TGTGCCAGCAGTCACTCCAGGGGGACAGGGCTTAGCAATCAGCCCCAGCATTTT
CASSHSRGTGLSNQPQHF
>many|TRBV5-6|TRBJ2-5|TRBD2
TGTGCCAGCAGCTTGATTTCGGGAGGATTAGAGACCCAGTACTTC
CASSLISGGLETQYF
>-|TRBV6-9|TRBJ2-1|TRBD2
TGTGCCAGCAGTTACCGGCTAGCGGGGGGCATAAAGAGCTCCTACAATGAGCAGTTCTTC
CASSYRLAGGIKSSYNEQFF
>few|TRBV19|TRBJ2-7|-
TGTGCCAGTAGTATGACTGACTACGAGCAGTACTTC
CASSMTDYEQYF
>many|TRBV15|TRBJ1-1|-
TGTGCCACCAGGGACGGGGGGAACACTGAAGCTTTCTTT
CATRDGGNTEAFF
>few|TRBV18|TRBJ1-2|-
TGTGCCAGCTCACCATCCGACCAGTATGGCTACACCTTC
CASSPSDQYGYTF
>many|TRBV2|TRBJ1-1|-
TGTGCCAGCAAAAGGGGAGGAACTGAAGCTTTCTTT
CASKRGGTEAFF
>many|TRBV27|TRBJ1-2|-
TGTGCCAGCAGTAGGACGGGGGCGAACTATGGCTACACCTTC
CASSRTGANYGYTF
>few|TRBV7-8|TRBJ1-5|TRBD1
TGTGCCAGCAGCCTAGGTGGCAGGGGGCACCAGCCCCAGCATTTT
CASSLGGRGHQPQHF
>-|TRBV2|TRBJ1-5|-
TGTGCCAGCAGTGCCTGGCCAGGTCGTAGCAATCAGCCCCAGCATTTT
CASSAWPGRSNQPQHF
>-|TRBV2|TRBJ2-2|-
TGTGCCAGCACCGAGGACACCGGGGAGCTGTTTTTT
CASTEDTGELFF
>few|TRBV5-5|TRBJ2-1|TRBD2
TGTGCCAGCAGCTTGGGGCGGGGGGGTGTTGGTGAGCAGTTCTTC
CASSLGRGGVGEQFF
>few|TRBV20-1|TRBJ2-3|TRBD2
TGCAGTGCTGCCCTCTCTAGCGGGGCTAGCACAGATACGCAGTATTTT
CSAALSSGASTDTQYF
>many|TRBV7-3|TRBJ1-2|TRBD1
TGTGCCAGCAGGTCCGGGACAGCAGGCTATGGCTACACCTTC
CASRSGTAGYGYTF
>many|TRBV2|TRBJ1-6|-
TGTGCCAGCGGCGGGGGGAGTGGGAATTCACCCCTCCACTTT
CASGGGSGNSPLHF
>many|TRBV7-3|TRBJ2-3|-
TGTGCCAGCAGCCCTGGACAGAACACAGATACGCAGTATTTT
CASSPGQNTDTQYF
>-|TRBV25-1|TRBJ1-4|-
TGTGCCAGCAGTGACCATGCAACTAATGAAAAACTGTTTTTT
CASSDHATNEKLFF
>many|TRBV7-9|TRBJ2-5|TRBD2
TGTGCCAGCAGCTTATTAGCGGGCTATGGAGAGACCCAGTACTTC
CASSLLAGYGETQYF
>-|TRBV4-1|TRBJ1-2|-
TGCGCCAGCAGCCGGACCGATTTTAACTATGGCTACACCTTC
CASSRTDFNYGYTF
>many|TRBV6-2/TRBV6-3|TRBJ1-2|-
TGTGCCAGCAGTTACCCGACTGTTGATGGCTACACCTTC
CASSYPTVDGYTF
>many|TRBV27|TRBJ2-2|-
TGTGCCAGCAGTCACTCAGACAGCGCGAACACCGGGGAGCTGTTTTTT
CASSHSDSANTGELFF
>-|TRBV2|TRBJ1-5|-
TGTGCCAGCAGTGTCCAAGCCCCTCAGCCCCAGCATTTT
CASSVQAPQPQHF
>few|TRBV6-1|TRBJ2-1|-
TGTGCCACCTACCTGTCCTACAATGAGCAGTTCTTC
CATYLSYNEQFF
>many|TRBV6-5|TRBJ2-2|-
TGTGCCAGCAGTTCCTCACTTCCCGGGGAGCTGTTTTTT
CASSSSLPGELFF
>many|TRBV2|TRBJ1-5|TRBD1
TGTGCCAGCAGCCTGGGACAGGGTGTAAGCAATCAGCCCCAGCATTTT
CASSLGQGVSNQPQHF
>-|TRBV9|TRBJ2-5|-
TGTGCCAGCAGCGTAGAAGTCACAGAGACCCAGTACTTC
CASSVEVTETQYF